Listed here are 16 T cell receptor beta chains from one sample, sequenced in a study of blood T cell repertoires in COVID-19. TCRdb's table, derived via immunoSEQ multiplex PCR, lists solely in-frame clones and lacks some. The sample records roughly 200,000 clones, roughly four fifths being singletons. Sequenced material: peripheral blood. These receptors all come from a middle-aged woman with COVID-19, enrolled during active disease.

Note on this clone: Other DNA sequences of this sample code for an identical CDR3. The rearrangement joins TRBV29-1 to TRBJ1-1; TRBD1 might be the D (6 bases). The CDR3 is made up of 11 amino acids. V gave up 4 bases and J gave up 4 bases, with 7 bases separating them. Germline V CDR1 and CDR2: SQVTM, ANQGSEA. For the CDR3, the DNA is TGCAGCGTTGTAGGGGGCACTGAAGCTTTCTTT. This gives the protein CSVVGGTEAFF.

V is TRBV28 and J is TRBJ2-7; 9 bases match TRBD2. The CDR3 is 16 residues long. CDR1 and CDR2 from the germline V gene are MDHEN and SYDVKM. V was pared by 1 base and J by 1 base, with 5 bases of the junction left unmatched. CDR3 nucleotides: TGTGCCAGCAGTTTATCCCTAGCGGGGACATCCTACGAGCAGTACTTC. Protein sequence: CASSLSLAGTSYEQYF.

This sequence joins TRBV5-1 and TRBJ1-2, with 7 bases lining up with TRBD1. Germline V gene data show CDR1 as SGHRS and CDR2 as YFSETQ. After removal of 3 bases from V and 4 bases from J, the junction contained 3 bases not matched to a gene. The CDR3 is 13 amino acids. CDR3 protein: CASSSGTVYGYTF. The CDR3 DNA reads TGCGCCAGCAGCTCGGGGACAGTCTATGGCTACACCTTC. The complete variable domain, with remaining parts taken from reference TRBV5-1 and TRBJ1-2, reads KAGVTQTPRYLIKTRGQQVTLSCSPISGHRSVSWYQQTPGQGLQFLFEYFSETQRNKGNFPGRFSGRQFSNSRSEMNVSTLELGDSALYLCASSSGTVYGYTFGSGTRLTVV.

The rearrangement uses TRBV2 and TRBJ2-7; tentatively, D is TRBD1 (5 bases). The germline V gene encodes CDR1 SNHLY and CDR2 FYNNEI. Deletions cut 7 bases from V and 3 bases from J, with 16 bases between. The CDR3 length is 14 residues. This chain's CDR3 is CASNLQVPLYEQYF. The CDR3 DNA sequence: TGTGCCAGCAATCTACAGGTTCCGCTCTACGAGCAGTACTTC.

V gene TRBV30 combines with J gene TRBJ2-5; 7 nucleotides agree with TRBD1. The CDR3 is 11 residues long. The V gene's germline CDR1 is GTSNPN and CDR2 SVGIG (reference sequence). Trimming took 4 bases from V and 4 from J; bases not matched to a gene: 0. This chain's CDR3 is CAWTGGETQYF. CDR3 bases: TGTGCCTGGACAGGGGGAGAGACCCAGTACTTC. The full variable domain, rest sourced from reference TRBV30 and TRBJ2-5, is SQTIHQWPATLVQPVGSPLSLECTVEGTSNPNLYWYRQAAGRGLQLLFYSVGIGQISSEVPQNLSASRPQDRQFILSSKKLLLSDSGFYLCAWTGGETQYFGPGTRLLVL.

This clone was detected only once. This chain connects TRBV3-1 (or the pseudogene TRBV3-2) to TRBJ2-5; D is unclear. CDR3 length equals 13 residues. Trimming took 4 bases from V and 2 from J, leaving 8 bases between them. The germline V gene encodes CDR1 LGHDT and CDR2 YNNKEL (reference sequence). The CDR3: CASSLRHQETQYF. In DNA form, the CDR3 reads TGTGCCAGCAGCCTTAGACATCAAGAGACCCAGTACTTC.

This clone was detected a few times. The CDR3 is CASSLRSTGELFF. CDR3 nucleotide sequence: TGTGCCAGCAGCTTACGGTCCACCGGGGAGCTGTTTTTT. The V gene is TRBV7-9, the J gene TRBJ2-2; D uncertain. V was pared by 2 bases and J by 4 bases, with 5 bases between. There are 13 residues in the CDR3. The germline CDR1 and CDR2 sequences are SEHNR and FQNEAQ (reference sequence).

The CDR3 DNA is TGTGCCACCAGCAGAGCGGGTAGCTCCTACAATGAGCAGTTCTTC. It encodes CATSRAGSSYNEQFF. The rearrangement uses TRBV15 and TRBJ2-1; D is undetermined. V gave up 1 base and J gave up 0 bases, with 7 bases separating them. Germline V gives CDR1 LNHNV, CDR2 YYDKDF (reference sequence). The CDR3 loop spans 15 amino acids.

The chain carries TRBV7-9 and TRBJ1-1; TRBD1 matches at 7 bases. V dropped 6 bases and J dropped 6; count of bases not matched to a gene: 19. The CDR3 is made up of 17 amino acids. Germline CDR1 reads SEHNR; CDR2 reads FQNEAQ (reference sequence). CDR3 nucleotide sequence: TGTGCCAGCAGTTACCGACAGGGAGGTCGCCGAGGCGCTGAAGCTTTCTTT. Translating gives CASSYRQGGRRGAEAFF.

The J gene is TRBJ1-4, the V gene TRBV7-2; D remains unclear. V gave up 1 base and J gave up 7 bases, with 10 bases separating them. The CDR3 covers 14 residues. CDR1 and CDR2 from the germline V gene are SGHTA and FQGNSA. CDR3 amino acids: CASSLDIGSEKLFF. CDR3 nucleotide sequence: TGTGCCAGCAGCTTAGACATAGGGAGTGAAAAACTGTTTTTT.

This chain uses TRBV2 with TRBJ2-4; D possibly corresponds to TRBD1 (6 bases). V was pared by 6 bases and J by 0 bases, with 21 bases between. CDR1 is SNHLY, CDR2 FYNNEI, per germline. The CDR3 sequence is 18 residues long. The CDR3 nucleotides are TGTGCCAGCAGCCCCCCCCTGGGGGACAAATTAGCCAAAAACATTCAGTACTTC. It translates to CASSPPLGDKLAKNIQYF.

The CDR3 protein is CAAGGRGNTGELFF. CDR3 DNA sequence: TGTGCCGCCGGAGGCAGGGGTAACACCGGGGAGCTGTTTTTT. V gene TRBV10-3 combines with J gene TRBJ2-2; D may be TRBD1 (6 bases). V gave up 11 bases and J gave up 2 bases, with 15 bases separating them. The CDR3 spans 14 residues. The germline CDR1 and CDR2 sequences are ENHRY and SYGVKD.

This clone was observed once. This rearrangement joins TRBV4-1 to TRBJ2-1; TRBD2 aligns across 8 bases. The germline V gene encodes CDR1 MGHRA and CDR2 YSYEKL. The V gene end was trimmed by 0 bases and the J gene end by 5 bases; junction bases not matched to a gene: 9. The CDR3 is 17 residues long. The CDR3 region has the DNA TGCGCCAGCAGCCAAGACAAAACCGGGGGGGCAGACAATGAGCAGTTCTTC. This gives the protein CASSQDKTGGADNEQFF.

CDR3 loop: CASSRQTAPGLKKETQYF. The CDR3 coding sequence is TGTGCCAGCAGCAGGCAGACAGCCCCTGGCCTAAAAAAAGAGACCCAGTACTTC. The chain employs TRBV21-1 and TRBJ2-5; TRBD1, the table's D call, was not compared with the DNA. TRBV21-1 is a recognized pseudogene. This CDR3 has 18 residues.

This rearrangement joins TRBV7-8 to TRBJ2-5, with a weak D call TRBD2 (6 bases). Germline loops: CDR1 SGHVS, CDR2 FQNEAQ. This CDR3 is 13 amino acids long. The V gene lost 4 bases and the J gene lost 4 bases, with 10 bases spanning the gap. CDR3 loop: CASSSTGGETQYF. The CDR3 nucleotides read TGTGCCAGCAGCTCCACCGGGGGAGAGACCCAGTACTTC. Full variable domain (missing parts from reference TRBV7-8 and TRBJ2-5): GAGVSQSPRYKVAKRGQDVALRCDPISGHVSLFWYQQALGQGPEFLTYFQNEAQLDKSGLPSDRFFAERPEGSVSTLKIQRTQQEDSAVYLCASSSTGGETQYFGPGTRLLVL.

This clone is a singleton in its sample. The J gene is TRBJ1-2, the V gene TRBV6-5; D is possibly TRBD1 (5 bases). The CDR3 spans 12 residues. Trimming took off 4 bases at V and 8 bases at J, with 11 bases between the two ends. Germline loops: CDR1 MNHEY, CDR2 SVGAGI. The CDR3 here is CASSSQGGGYTF. CDR3 in DNA: TGTGCCAGCAGTTCCCAGGGAGGAGGCTACACCTTC.